The rows below give T cell receptor beta chains drawn from one sample of a study of yellow fever vaccine responses in identical twins. Each CDR3 protein gets one entry after TCRdb re-called the RT-PCR reads with MiXCR. The repertoire includes roughly 1,900 distinct CDR3 sequences, around 84% of them detected once, and 4% to 5% sits in the top ten. Sequenced here: T cells from blood (PBMCs), unsorted or a sorted subset (not recorded which), sampled before or after yellow fever vaccination (not recorded which). The origin of the receptors is a woman between 18 and 30 years old who received the yellow fever vaccine. CDR3s include the opening cysteine and the closing phenylalanine or tryptophan. A D gene is named only where the DNA matches it firmly.

j_gene,v_gene,d_gene,CDR3nt,CDR3aa
TRBJ2-1,TRBV10-3,.,TGTGCCATCAGTGAGTCAAGGACAAAGAGCTCCTACAATGAGCAGTTCTTC,CAISESRTKSSYNEQFF
TRBJ2-2,TRBV6-1,.,TGTGCCAGCACCATAAGAGGGGGAATGGGCGGGGAGCTGTTTTTT,CASTIRGGMGGELFF